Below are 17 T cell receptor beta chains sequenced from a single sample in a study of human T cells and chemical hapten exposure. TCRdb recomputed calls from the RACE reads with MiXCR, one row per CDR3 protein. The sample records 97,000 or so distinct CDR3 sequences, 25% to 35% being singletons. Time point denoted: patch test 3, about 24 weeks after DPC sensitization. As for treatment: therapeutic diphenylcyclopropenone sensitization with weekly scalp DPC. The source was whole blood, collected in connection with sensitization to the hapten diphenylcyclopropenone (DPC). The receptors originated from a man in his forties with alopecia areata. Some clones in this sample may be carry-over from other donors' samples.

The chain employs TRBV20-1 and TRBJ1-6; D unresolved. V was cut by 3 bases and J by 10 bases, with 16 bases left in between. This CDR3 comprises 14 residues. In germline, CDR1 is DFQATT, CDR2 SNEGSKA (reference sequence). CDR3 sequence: CSARWTVSGSPLHF. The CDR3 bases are TGCAGTGCTAGGTGGACGGTGTCGGGCTCACCCCTCCACTTT.

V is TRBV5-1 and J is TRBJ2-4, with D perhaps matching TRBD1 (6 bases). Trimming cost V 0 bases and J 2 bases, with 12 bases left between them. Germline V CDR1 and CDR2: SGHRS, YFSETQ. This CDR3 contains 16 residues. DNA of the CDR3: TGCGCCAGCAGCTTGGGGCCAGGGGAGTCCAAAAACATTCAGTACTTC. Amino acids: CASSLGPGESKNIQYF.

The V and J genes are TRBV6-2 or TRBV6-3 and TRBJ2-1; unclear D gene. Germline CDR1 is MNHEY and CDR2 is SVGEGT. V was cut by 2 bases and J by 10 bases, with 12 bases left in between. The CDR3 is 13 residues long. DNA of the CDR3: TGTGCCAGCAGTTACCGGACCAGTACGGAGCAGTTCTTC. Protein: CASSYRTSTEQFF.

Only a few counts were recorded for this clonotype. The DNA of the CDR3 is TGTGCCAGCAGCCGCGGGCCCAATGAGCAGTTCTTC. Encoded protein: CASSRGPNEQFF. The rearrangement links TRBV12-3 or TRBV12-4 to TRBJ2-1; D may be TRBD2 (5 bases). Trimming took off 6 bases at V and 6 bases at J, with 9 bases between the two ends. The CDR3 has 12 residues.

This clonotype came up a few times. The CDR3 protein is CASSLSSNNEQFF. The CDR3 nucleotides are TGTGCCAGCAGTTTATCCTCGAACAATGAGCAGTTCTTC. The chain has TRBV27 and TRBJ2-1; D is unclear. The CDR3 has 13 amino acids. Germline-derived CDR1 and CDR2 are MNHEY and SMNVEV (reference sequence). V was cut by 0 bases and J by 5 bases, with 5 bases left in between.

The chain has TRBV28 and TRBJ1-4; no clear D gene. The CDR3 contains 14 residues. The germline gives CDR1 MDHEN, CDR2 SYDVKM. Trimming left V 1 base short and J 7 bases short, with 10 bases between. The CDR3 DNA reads TGTGCCAGCAGTTTATCCGGGTGGGGTGAAAAACTGTTTTTT. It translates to CASSLSGWGEKLFF. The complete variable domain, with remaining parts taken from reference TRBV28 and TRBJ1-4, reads DVKVTQSSRYLVKRTGEKVFLECVQDMDHENMFWYRQDPGLGLRLIYFSYDVKMKEKGDIPEGYSVSREKKERFSLILESASTNQTSMYLCASSLSGWGEKLFFGSGTQLSVL.

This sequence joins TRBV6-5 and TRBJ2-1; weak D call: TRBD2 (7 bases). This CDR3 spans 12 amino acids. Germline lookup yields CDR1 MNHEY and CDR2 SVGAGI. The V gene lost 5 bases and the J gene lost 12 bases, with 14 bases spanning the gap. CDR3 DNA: TGTGCCAGCAGTCTACTAGGGGGGGGGCAGTTCTTC. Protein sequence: CASSLLGGGQFF.

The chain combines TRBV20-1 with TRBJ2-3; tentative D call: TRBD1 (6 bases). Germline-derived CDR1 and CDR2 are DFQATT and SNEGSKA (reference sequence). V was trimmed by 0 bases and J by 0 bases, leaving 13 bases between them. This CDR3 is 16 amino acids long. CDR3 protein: CSARDSSRGSTDTQYF. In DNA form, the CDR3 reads TGCAGTGCTAGAGATTCTTCCAGGGGAAGCACAGATACGCAGTATTTT.

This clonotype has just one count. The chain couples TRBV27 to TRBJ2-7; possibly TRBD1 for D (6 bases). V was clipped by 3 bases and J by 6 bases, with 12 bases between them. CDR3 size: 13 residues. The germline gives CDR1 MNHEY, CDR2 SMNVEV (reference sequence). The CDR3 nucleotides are TGTGCCAGCAGTTTCCAGGGGCCTATCGAGCAGTACTTC. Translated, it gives CASSFQGPIEQYF.

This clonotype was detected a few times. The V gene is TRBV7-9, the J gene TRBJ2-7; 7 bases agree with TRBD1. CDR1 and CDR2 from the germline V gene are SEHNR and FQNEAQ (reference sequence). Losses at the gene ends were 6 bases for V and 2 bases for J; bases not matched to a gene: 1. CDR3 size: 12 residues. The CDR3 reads CASSTGAYEQYF. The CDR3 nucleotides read TGTGCCAGCAGTACAGGGGCCTACGAGCAGTACTTC.

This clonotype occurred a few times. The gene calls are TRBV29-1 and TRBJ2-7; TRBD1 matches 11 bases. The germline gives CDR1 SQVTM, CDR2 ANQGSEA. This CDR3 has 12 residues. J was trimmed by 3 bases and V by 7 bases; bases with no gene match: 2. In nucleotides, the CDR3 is TGCAGCGGGGGACAGGGGGACTACGAGCAGTACTTC. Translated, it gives CSGGQGDYEQYF.

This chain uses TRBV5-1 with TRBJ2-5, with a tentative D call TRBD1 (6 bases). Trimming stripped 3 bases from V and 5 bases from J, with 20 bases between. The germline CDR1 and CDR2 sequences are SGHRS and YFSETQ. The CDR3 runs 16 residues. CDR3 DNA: TGCGCCAGCAGCTCTAACAACCGGACAGATCGGGAGACCCAGTACTTC. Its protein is CASSSNNRTDRETQYF.

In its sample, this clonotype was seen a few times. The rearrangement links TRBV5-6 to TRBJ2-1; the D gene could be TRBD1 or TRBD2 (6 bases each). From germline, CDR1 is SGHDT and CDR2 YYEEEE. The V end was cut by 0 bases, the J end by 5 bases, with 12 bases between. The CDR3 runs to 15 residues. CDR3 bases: TGTGCCAGCAGCTTGGTGCACAGGGAGGACAATGAGCAGTTCTTC. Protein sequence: CASSLVHREDNEQFF.

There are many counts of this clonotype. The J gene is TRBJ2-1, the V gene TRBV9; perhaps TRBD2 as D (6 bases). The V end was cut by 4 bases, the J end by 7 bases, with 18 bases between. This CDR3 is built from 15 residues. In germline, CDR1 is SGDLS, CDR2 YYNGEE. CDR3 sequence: CASSPSSGVGNEQFF. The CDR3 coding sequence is TGTGCCAGCAGCCCAAGTAGCGGAGTGGGTAATGAGCAGTTCTTC.

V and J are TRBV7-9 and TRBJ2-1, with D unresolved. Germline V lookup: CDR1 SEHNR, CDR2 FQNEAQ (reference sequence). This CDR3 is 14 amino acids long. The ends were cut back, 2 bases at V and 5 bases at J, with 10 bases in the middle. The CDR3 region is CASSLTTVNNEQFF. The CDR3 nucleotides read TGTGCCAGCAGCTTAACAACAGTAAACAATGAGCAGTTCTTC.

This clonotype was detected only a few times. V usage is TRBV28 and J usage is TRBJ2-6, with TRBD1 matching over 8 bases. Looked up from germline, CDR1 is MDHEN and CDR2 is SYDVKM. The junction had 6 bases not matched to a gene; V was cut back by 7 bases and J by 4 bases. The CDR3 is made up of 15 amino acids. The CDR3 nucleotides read TGTGCCAGCATGACAGGGGCGACCGGGGCCAACGTCCTGACTTTC. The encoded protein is CASMTGATGANVLTF. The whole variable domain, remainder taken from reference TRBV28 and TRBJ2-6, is DVKVTQSSRYLVKRTGEKVFLECVQDMDHENMFWYRQDPGLGLRLIYFSYDVKMKEKGDIPEGYSVSREKKERFSLILESASTNQTSMYLCASMTGATGANVLTFGAGSRLTVL.

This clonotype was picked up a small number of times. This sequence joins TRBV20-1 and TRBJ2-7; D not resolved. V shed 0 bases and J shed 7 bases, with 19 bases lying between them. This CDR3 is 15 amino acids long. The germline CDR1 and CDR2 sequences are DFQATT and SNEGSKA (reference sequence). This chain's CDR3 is CSARDKGRLPGEQYF. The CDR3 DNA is TGCAGTGCTAGAGATAAGGGTCGTCTCCCTGGGGAGCAGTACTTC.